These T cell receptor beta chains were read from a single sample in a study of a mutant IDH1 vaccine in newly diagnosed glioma. Their cognate antigens are unknown. Profiling relied on immunoSEQ multiplex PCR, and the TCRdb table lists in-frame clones only, not all of them. The table includes 40,000 to 65,000 clones, roughly 78% detected once. The material was PBMCs, obtained from a glioma patient whose treatment included an IDH1 peptide vaccine. These receptors were obtained from a woman in her thirties or forties with glioma. The CDR3 runs from the conserved cysteine through the conserved F or W.

j_call: TRBJ1-1
v_call: TRBV13
cdr3_aa: CASSLPLKGEAFF

j_call: TRBJ2-1
v_call: TRBV4-1
cdr3_aa: CASSPRRASSYNEQFF

j_call: TRBJ2-7
v_call: TRBV2
cdr3_aa: CASSEFGGGANEQYF

j_call: TRBJ2-2
v_call: TRBV19
cdr3_aa: CASSGDRGPIGELFF

j_call: TRBJ1-2
v_call: TRBV5-1
cdr3_aa: CASSLSAVLGNGYTF

j_call: TRBJ1-2
v_call: TRBV10-2
cdr3_aa: CASSESPAGFDDYGYTF

j_call: TRBJ2-7
v_call: TRBV2
cdr3_aa: CASSVDPLQGSMPYEQYF

j_call: TRBJ1-4
v_call: TRBV25-1
cdr3_aa: CASSGTPGRKNEKLFF

j_call: TRBJ1-1
v_call: TRBV18
cdr3_aa: CASSPKSNTEAFF

j_call: TRBJ2-7
v_call: TRBV30
cdr3_aa: CAWTGEGGTYEQYF

j_call: TRBJ1-4
v_call: TRBV4-1
cdr3_aa: CASSEILRTNEKLFF

j_call: TRBJ2-6
v_call: TRBV15
cdr3_aa: CATSETGTGANVLTF

j_call: TRBJ1-2
v_call: TRBV4-1
cdr3_aa: CASSQEVGLADGYTF

j_call: TRBJ2-1
v_call: TRBV9
cdr3_aa: CASSIAGGGNYNEQFF

j_call: TRBJ1-1
v_call: TRBV10-1
cdr3_aa: CASSRMPTDLAMNTEAFF

j_call: TRBJ1-1
v_call: TRBV7-2
cdr3_aa: CASSPYRGGNTEAFF

j_call: TRBJ1-5
v_call: TRBV6-5
cdr3_aa: CASSPGGNGNQPQHF